Here is one TCR beta chain with its context. The target antigen is unknown. Profiled with immunoSEQ multiplex PCR; TCRdb holds only in-frame clones, not every one. The table has more than 35,000 clones, more than 85% seen once. These data are taken from a study of OX40 agonist ivuxolimab in advanced cancers. Study overall: In this trial design, patients received ivuxolimab intravenously at 0.01 to 10 mg/kg every 2 weeks. Patients undergoing dose escalation presented with hepatocellular carcinoma, melanoma, renal cell or head and neck cancer.

Germline values: CDR1 KGHSH, CDR2 LQKENI. Trimming took off 0 bases at V and 4 bases at J, with 10 bases between the two ends. CDR3 length: 15 residues. Study results and limitations: At 0.1 to 3.0 mg/kg and by week 6, clonal expansion occurred in CD4+ and CD8+ blood T cells.

The receptor was isolated from an adult with an advanced solid tumor such as melanoma, head and neck, liver or kidney cancer. The chain links TRBV18 to TRBJ1-3; no clear D gene. Sequences were derived from CD4+ or CD8+ T cells sorted from blood, sampled in a trial of the OX40 agonist ivuxolimab. The DNA of the CDR3 is TGTGCCAGCTCACCACCGGTTGTTCCCGGAAACACCATATATTTT. Protein product: CASSPPVVPGNTIYF.